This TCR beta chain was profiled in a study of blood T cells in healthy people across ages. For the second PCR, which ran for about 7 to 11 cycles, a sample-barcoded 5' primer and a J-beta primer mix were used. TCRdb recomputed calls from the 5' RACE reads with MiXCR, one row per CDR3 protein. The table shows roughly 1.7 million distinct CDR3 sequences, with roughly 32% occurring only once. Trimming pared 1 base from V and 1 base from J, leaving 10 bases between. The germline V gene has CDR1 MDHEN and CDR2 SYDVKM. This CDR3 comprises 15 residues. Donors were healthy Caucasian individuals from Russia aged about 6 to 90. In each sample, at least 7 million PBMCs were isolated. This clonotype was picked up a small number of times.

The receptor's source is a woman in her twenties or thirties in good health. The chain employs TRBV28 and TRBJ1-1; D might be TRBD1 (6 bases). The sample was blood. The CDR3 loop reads CASSLYREGNTEAFF. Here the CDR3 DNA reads TGTGCCAGCAGTTTATACAGGGAAGGGAACACTGAAGCTTTCTTT.